A selection of T cell receptor beta chains follows, all from one sample in a study of control samples from healthy donors and cancer patients. The method was immunoSEQ multiplex PCR; TCRdb's version includes in-frame clones alone and lacks a portion of them. The data hold 20,000 to 30,000 clones, with approximately 90% observed a single time. The sample taken for sequencing was PBMCs. The receptors here all came from a man in his fifties with lung cancer. Both conserved end residues are part of each CDR3. D genes are given only for firm matches.

cdr3_aa cdr3_length v_call d_call j_call
CASSRERNTEAFF 13 TRBV18 NA TRBJ1-1
CASSLAATRSEAFF 14 TRBV7-9 NA TRBJ1-1
CASTLLAPGELFF 13 TRBV6-6 NA TRBJ2-2
CASSTTGGNGSPLHF 15 TRBV11-2 TRBD1 TRBJ1-6
CSVVRDYGYTF 11 TRBV29-1 NA TRBJ1-2
CASSIDGQETQYF 13 TRBV19 NA TRBJ2-5
CASRQTGVVSSPLHF 15 TRBV2 TRBD1 TRBJ1-6
CASSEGTGETDTQYF 15 TRBV5-1 TRBD1 TRBJ2-3
CASSLKTGGAYEQYF 15 TRBV7-2 NA TRBJ2-7
CASSYEGPQHF 11 TRBV7-2 NA TRBJ1-5
CASSPRTDTQYF 12 TRBV18 NA TRBJ2-3
CASSPLDGSETQYF 14 TRBV2 NA TRBJ2-5
CASIQDRDGYTF 12 TRBV2 TRBD1 TRBJ1-2
CASSQADSNQPQHF 14 TRBV14 NA TRBJ1-5
CASSQDRDRTYEQYF 15 TRBV4-1 TRBD1 TRBJ2-7
CASRINDPDTQYF 13 TRBV5-1 NA TRBJ2-3
CASSQTGTGAYGYTF 15 TRBV4-3 TRBD1 TRBJ1-2
CASSSLILAQFF 12 TRBV6-2/TRBV6-3 NA TRBJ2-1
CASSLESGGGINGYTF 16 TRBV5-6 TRBD1 TRBJ1-2
CASSKGTGRGVNTEAFF 17 TRBV21-1 NA TRBJ1-1
CASSQGALSALSSYEQYF 18 TRBV4-1 NA TRBJ2-7
CASSQVGGAGTGELFF 16 TRBV14 NA TRBJ2-2
CASSLSPFPGNTIYF 15 TRBV28 NA TRBJ1-3
CASSSSGTGELFF 13 TRBV19 NA TRBJ2-2
CASSLDPAGDNEQFF 15 TRBV5-1 TRBD2 TRBJ2-1
CAIRLTGTGGEGYTF 15 TRBV10-3 TRBD1 TRBJ1-2
CASSYLNPSYGYTF 14 TRBV6-5 NA TRBJ1-2
CASSLAADNEKLFF 14 TRBV7-2 NA TRBJ1-4
CASSLKGLLQFF 12 TRBV7-2 NA TRBJ2-1
CASSLLENTEAFF 13 TRBV5-5 NA TRBJ1-1
CASSPPGYTF 10 TRBV21-1 NA TRBJ1-2
CASMGRGSGYTF 12 TRBV19 NA TRBJ1-2
CASSVAANTDTQYF 14 TRBV19 NA TRBJ2-3
CTFGRGRQVGYTF 13 TRBV29-1 NA TRBJ1-2
CASSLERGTEAFF 13 TRBV19 NA TRBJ1-1
CASSLDGNYGYTF 13 TRBV5-4 NA TRBJ1-2
CASSLPASGANVLTF 15 TRBV27 NA TRBJ2-6
CASSPDRNYEQYF 13 TRBV18 NA TRBJ2-7
CASSVEALTDTQYF 14 TRBV9 NA TRBJ2-3
CASSSNGQGNEQFF 14 TRBV7-3 TRBD1 TRBJ2-1
CASSLNRVYTDTQYF 15 TRBV5-1 NA TRBJ2-3
CASKQGGYEKLFF 13 TRBV11-2 TRBD1 TRBJ1-4
CASSSQDRAEETQYF 15 TRBV5-1 TRBD1 TRBJ2-5
CASSFDRLNSPLHF 14 TRBV6-5 NA TRBJ1-6
CASSTTGTGDYEQYF 15 TRBV6-6 TRBD1 TRBJ2-7
CSVEIGTVNQPQHF 14 TRBV29-1 NA TRBJ1-5
CASSLSSGTGELFF 14 TRBV7-3 NA TRBJ2-2
CASSEGPRGSGANVLTF 17 TRBV6-1 NA TRBJ2-6
CASSYNPGQGSIPDTQYF 18 TRBV6-2/TRBV6-3 TRBD1 TRBJ2-3
CASSYGQGAGSPLHF 15 TRBV27 TRBD1 TRBJ1-6
CASSYGTGGSYEQYF 15 TRBV6-6 TRBD1 TRBJ2-7
CASSSYGGGPGELFF 15 TRBV5-1 TRBD2 TRBJ2-2
CASRRGVQETQYF 13 TRBV12-3/TRBV12-4 NA TRBJ2-5
CASSRRDPINSPLHF 15 TRBV19 NA TRBJ1-6
CAISEVAGSSDTQYF 15 TRBV10-3 TRBD2 TRBJ2-3
CASSVQLRGETQYF 14 TRBV7-2 TRBD2 TRBJ2-5
CASSPRRLSGNTIYF 15 TRBV18 NA TRBJ1-3